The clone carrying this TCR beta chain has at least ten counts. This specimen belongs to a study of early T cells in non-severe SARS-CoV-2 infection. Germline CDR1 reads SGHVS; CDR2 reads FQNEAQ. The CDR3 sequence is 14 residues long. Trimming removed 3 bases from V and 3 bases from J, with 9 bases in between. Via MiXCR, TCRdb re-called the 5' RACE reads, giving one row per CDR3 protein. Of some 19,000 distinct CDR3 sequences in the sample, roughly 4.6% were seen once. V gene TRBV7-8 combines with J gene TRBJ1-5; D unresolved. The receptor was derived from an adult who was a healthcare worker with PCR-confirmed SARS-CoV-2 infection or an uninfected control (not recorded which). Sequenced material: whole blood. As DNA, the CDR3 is TGTGCCAGCAGCTTCGGTGGGGTCAATCAGCCCCAGCATTTT. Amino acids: CASSFGGVNQPQHF.